The rows below give T cell receptor beta chains drawn from one sample of a study of blood T cell repertoires in COVID-19. Clones were sequenced by immunoSEQ multiplex PCR, and TCRdb holds only the in-frame ones, with some missing. In the table there are under 50,000 clones, roughly 63% of which are singletons. The source material was peripheral blood. Every receptor here comes from an elderly man with acute or convalescent COVID-19. CDR3s include the opening cysteine and the closing phenylalanine or tryptophan. Each record gives: J gene, V gene, CDR3 protein.

TRBJ2-7 TRBV3-1/TRBV3-2 CASSQDITSGSASDYEQYF
TRBJ1-2 TRBV7-6 CASSLRTGEGNYGYTF
TRBJ2-1 TRBV6-5 CASSSETGNEQFF
TRBJ2-7 TRBV18 CASSPLETGVYEQYF
TRBJ1-2 TRBV5-1 CASSLGYGTGGYTF
TRBJ1-2 TRBV7-2 CASSRDTFPGGGYTF
TRBJ1-1 TRBV5-1 CASSFSGGQGTEAFF
TRBJ2-2 TRBV6-5 CASIQTGWNTGELFF
TRBJ2-3 TRBV4-1 CASSQKLDETDTQYF
TRBJ2-7 TRBV20-1 CSASGTSGGNSYEQYF
TRBJ2-5 TRBV5-1 CASSLETGSDQETQYF
TRBJ1-2 TRBV30 CAWTPDSGYGYTF
TRBJ1-5 TRBV27 CASSLQGNQPQHF
TRBJ1-1 TRBV10-3 CAISPMGQTNTEAFF